The 16 T cell receptor beta chains below come from one sample, sequenced in a study of blood T cell repertoires in COVID-19. Using immunoSEQ multiplex PCR, the repertoire was profiled, and TCRdb retains in-frame clones only, with some absent. The sample includes about 250,000 clones, 88% of them seen just once. The specimen sequenced was peripheral blood. The receptors shown here come from a woman aged 25-40 years with COVID-19, enrolled during active disease.

The V call is TRBV11-2, the J call TRBJ2-1, with 11 bases aligning to TRBD1. CDR1 is SGHAT and CDR2 is FQNNGV in the germline V gene. CDR3 length: 16 residues. After removal of 4 bases from V and 9 bases from J, the junction contained 11 bases not matched to a gene. This CDR3 reads CASSSTPGQGVIEQFF. Written as DNA, the CDR3 is TGTGCCAGCAGCTCGACCCCGGGACAGGGGGTTATTGAGCAGTTCTTC.

The rearrangement joins TRBV10-2 to TRBJ2-1; 10 nucleotides match TRBD2. There are 15 residues in the CDR3. V trimming: 6 bases; J trimming: 4 bases; junction bases outside the gene matches: 6. Germline-derived CDR1 and CDR2 are WSHSY and SAAADI. This CDR3 reads CASRRTSGRYNEQFF. In DNA form, the CDR3 reads TGCGCCAGCAGACGGACTAGCGGACGATACAATGAGCAGTTCTTC.

J is TRBJ1-2 and V is TRBV7-2, with TRBD1 matching over 8 bases. This CDR3 comprises 14 residues. The V gene's germline CDR1 is SGHTA and CDR2 FQGNSA. V lost 2 bases, J lost 8 bases, and 7 bases stayed unmatched. The CDR3 coding sequence is TGTGCCAGCAGCTTATCTGACAGGACAGGGGGCTACACCTTC. It encodes CASSLSDRTGGYTF.

The V gene is TRBV5-5, the J gene TRBJ2-3; TRBD2 aligns across 9 bases. The CDR3 spans 15 residues. CDR1 is SGHKS and CDR2 is YYEKEE in the germline V gene (reference sequence). The V and J ends lost 4 bases and 4 bases, in that order; junction bases with no gene match: 7. The CDR3 sequence: CASSILAGVSDTQYF. DNA of the CDR3: TGTGCCAGCAGCATATTAGCGGGGGTTTCAGATACGCAGTATTTT. The variable domain in full, completed from reference TRBV5-5 and TRBJ2-3, reads DAGVTQSPTHLIKTRGQQVTLRCSPISGHKSVSWYQQVLGQGPQFIFQYYEKEERGRGNFPDRFSARQFPNYSSELNVNALLLGDSALYLCASSILAGVSDTQYFGPGTRLTVL.

The chain carries TRBV6-5 and TRBJ2-1, with TRBD1 matching over 9 bases. CDR3 length equals 15 residues. CDR1 and CDR2 from the germline V gene are MNHEY and SVGAGI. V was clipped by 6 bases and J by 5 bases; unmatched bases: 8. DNA of the CDR3: TGTGCCAGCAGCCCCGGGACAGGGTCAAACAATGAGCAGTTCTTC. Its translation is CASSPGTGSNNEQFF.

The gene calls are TRBV19 and TRBJ1-5; possibly TRBD1 for D (6 bases). This CDR3 has 15 residues. Trimming left V 2 bases short and J 0 bases short, with 8 bases between. The germline V gene has CDR1 LNHDA and CDR2 SQIVND (reference sequence). The DNA of the CDR3 is TGTGCCAGTAGTATAACAGGGCATAGCAATCAGCCCCAGCATTTT. As protein: CASSITGHSNQPQHF.

The chain has TRBV4-3 and TRBJ2-1, with TRBD1 identical over 7 bases. Looked up from germline, CDR1 is LGHNA and CDR2 is YSLEER. The CDR3 has 16 amino acids. J was trimmed by 5 bases and V by 0 bases; bases with no gene match: 7. Here the CDR3 DNA reads TGCGCCAGCAGCCAAGAGAGGGGGACAGCGAACAATGAGCAGTTCTTC. Its translation: CASSQERGTANNEQFF.

The genes are TRBV19 and TRBJ1-2, with TRBD1 matching over 8 bases. The CDR3 totals 16 residues. V lost 6 bases and J lost 5; bases outside the gene matches: 14. The V gene's germline CDR1 is LNHDA and CDR2 SQIVND (reference sequence). The chain's CDR3 is CASRRTGMEGTYGYTF. DNA of the CDR3: TGTGCCAGTAGGAGGACAGGGATGGAGGGTACTTATGGCTACACCTTC.

V gene TRBV4-1 combines with J gene TRBJ2-1, with D possibly matching TRBD1 (6 bases). The CDR3 totals 13 residues. With 2 bases removed from V and 8 bases from J, the gap between germline ends came to 10 bases. The V gene's germline CDR1 is MGHRA and CDR2 YSYEKL. CDR3 bases: TGCGCCAGCAGCCAAAACAGGGTATATGAGCAGTTCTTC. Encoded protein: CASSQNRVYEQFF.

This chain uses TRBV5-1 with TRBJ2-3; TRBD2 aligns across 9 bases. V lost 4 bases to trimming and J lost 1 base; unmatched junction nucleotides: 10. CDR3 length: 17 residues. Germline CDR1 reads SGHRS; CDR2 reads YFSETQ. CDR3 in DNA: TGCGCCAGCAGCCTGCTAGGCGAGCGGGGGGGCACAGATACGCAGTATTTT. Translation: CASSLLGERGGTDTQYF. The full variable domain, its missing parts supplied by reference TRBV5-1 and TRBJ2-3, is KAGVTQTPRYLIKTRGQQVTLSCSPISGHRSVSWYQQTPGQGLQFLFEYFSETQRNKGNFPGRFSGRQFSNSRSEMNVSTLELGDSALYLCASSLLGERGGTDTQYFGPGTRLTVL.

In the case of this clone: Mismatch with germline at one junction end may stem from a read error. Additional DNA sequences in this sample encode the identical CDR3. The chain has TRBV28 and TRBJ2-2, with TRBD1 matching over 10 bases. This CDR3 region has 17 residues. CDR1 is MDHEN, CDR2 SYDVKM, per germline. The CDR3 coding sequence is TGTGCCAGCAGACCCACGGGACAGGGGAGCAACACCGGGGAGCTATTTTTT. Amino acids: CASRPTGQGSNTGELFF.

The chain recombines TRBV5-1 with TRBJ1-4; 9 bases match TRBD1. Germline values: CDR1 SGHRS, CDR2 YFSETQ. V dropped 4 bases and J dropped 5; count of bases not matched to a gene: 3. The CDR3 is made up of 14 amino acids. The CDR3: CASSPGTGNEKLFF. CDR3 coding DNA: TGCGCCAGCAGCCCCGGGACAGGGAATGAAAAACTGTTTTTT. The full variable domain, completed using reference TRBV5-1 and TRBJ1-4, is KAGVTQTPRYLIKTRGQQVTLSCSPISGHRSVSWYQQTPGQGLQFLFEYFSETQRNKGNFPGRFSGRQFSNSRSEMNVSTLELGDSALYLCASSPGTGNEKLFFGSGTQLSVL.

This clone was recorded once. The CDR3 coding sequence is TGTGCCAGCAGCTTGGCCCTACAGGGGTTCTCTTCTAAAGGGGCCAACGTCCTGACTTTC. Amino acids: CASSLALQGFSSKGANVLTF. The V call is TRBV5-4, the J call TRBJ2-6; 7 positions agree with TRBD1. Germline CDR1 is SGHNT and CDR2 is YYREEE (reference sequence). Losses at the gene ends were 0 bases for V and 4 bases for J; bases not matched to a gene: 16. The CDR3 totals 20 residues.

The chain couples TRBV7-9 to TRBJ2-3; D is perhaps TRBD1 (6 bases). CDR1 and CDR2 from the germline V gene are SEHNR and FQNEAQ (reference sequence). The CDR3 totals 17 residues. Trimming pared 1 base from V and 1 base from J, leaving 15 bases between. CDR3 nucleotide sequence: TGTGCCAGCAGCTTAGGGCCAGGGGAATGGGGCACAGATACGCAGTATTTT. Translating it yields CASSLGPGEWGTDTQYF.

V is TRBV14 and J is TRBJ2-1, with D perhaps TRBD2 (6 bases). V gave up 2 bases and J gave up 6 bases, with 14 bases separating them. CDR3 length: 15 residues. Per the germline V gene, CDR1 is SGHDN and CDR2 is FVKESK. The CDR3 protein is CASSQTGLITNEQFF. The CDR3 coding sequence is TGTGCCAGCAGCCAAACGGGACTCATAACCAATGAGCAGTTCTTC. Full variable domain (outside the CDR3, taken from reference TRBV14 and TRBJ2-1): EAGVTQFPSHSVIEKGQTVTLRCDPISGHDNLYWYRRVMGKEIKFLLHFVKESKQDESGMPNNRFLAERTGGTYSTLKVQPAELEDSGVYFCASSQTGLITNEQFFGPGTRLTVL.

This chain joins TRBV4-1 and TRBJ2-1; 11 bases are shared with TRBD2. Losses at the gene ends were 0 bases for V and 7 bases for J; bases not matched to a gene: 5. The CDR3 consists of 16 residues. The germline CDR1 and CDR2 sequences are MGHRA and YSYEKL. CDR3 loop: CASSQDVAGGWNEQFF. CDR3 nucleotides: TGCGCCAGCAGCCAAGATGTAGCGGGGGGGTGGAATGAGCAGTTCTTC.